This T cell receptor (beta chain) was sequenced in a study of T-cell memory formation after mild COVID-19 (dated by TCRdb to the early 2020s). For the wider study: TCR sequence clusters from the two donors were found to be largely donor specific. In a couple of donors, T-cell clones that expanded and contracted after mild COVID-19 were followed by sequencing TCRalpha and TCRbeta repertoires longitudinally. Two young, previously healthy adult volunteers made up the cohort, one male and one female.

Study-level results and caveats: Contracting CD4+ clones were found mainly in CM and EM memory subsets, while CD8+ clones were enriched in EMRA. SARS-CoV-2 specificity of the second-wave clones peaking on day 37 was not confirmed. Only two mild cases were covered in the study, and larger cohorts including severe cases with pre-infection samples were considered necessary. Clones contracting from day 15 to 85 had balanced CD4/CD8 phenotypes, while a second wave expanding from day 15 to 37 was biased towards CD4+. The detection of some responding clones in pre-infection memory suggests that pre-existing cross-reactive memory T cells joined the SARS-CoV-2 response.

Instrument used: Illumina NovaSeq 6000. TCRalpha and TCRbeta cDNA libraries were constructed by 5'RACE with constant-segment primers, with sample barcodes and unique molecular identifiers being introduced. Trizol reagent was used to extract RNA from every sample. Libraries were amplified in two PCR steps, with a second sample barcode and Illumina TruSeq adapters added in the second step. The libraries were sequenced on an Illumina NovaSeq using 2 x 150 bp paired-end reads. The authors processed their data as follows. The reads were demultiplexed and collapsed into UMI-guided consensus sequences using migec v1.2.7. Using mixcr v2.1.11, UMI consensuses were aligned to TRA and TRB V and J templates and then assembled into clonotypes. A clonotype was counted as expanded or contracted only when both edgeR and NoisET called the clonotype significant, with the noise models trained on biological replicates. For edgeR calls, the thresholds were a false discovery rate-adjusted p below 0.01 and a log2 fold-change of 1. PCA with hierarchical clustering of max-normalized trajectories of the 1000 most abundant clonotypes was used as exploratory dynamics analysis. Separately sequenced CD4+ and CD8+ repertoires were used to assign a CD4 or CD8 phenotype to each responding clone. Through fastp at Q25 and MiXCR, TCRdb rebuilt clones from the public reads, retaining in-frame beta chains. Rows merge per CDR3 protein into single entries with the most common DNA and genes. In this record, the V and J calls reflect TCRdb's handling and not the investigators' own analysis. The sample includes about 13,000 distinct CDR3 sequences, with about 17% observed a single time. About 59% of the sample comes from the top ten.

V was cut back by 5 bases and J by 5 bases, leaving a gap of 4 bases between them. There are 11 amino acids in the CDR3, from cysteine to phenylalanine inclusive. Just the 33-base CDR3 DNA is kept, in frame starting at base 1. Via the germline V gene (reference sequence), CDR1 is LGHDT and CDR2 YNNKEL. PBMCs were isolated by Ficoll-Paque density gradient centrifugation. This clonotype has at least ten counts. Its antigen specificity is not known. Qualities for individual bases were not recorded, and no much larger clone is one base off. Recombination joined TRBV3-1 with TRBJ2-1; the D gene cannot be named for sure. The receptor was isolated from a man aged 18 to 29 who had mild COVID-19 (a few samples of this study predate the infection). The sample titles of this study are shuffled in the database, so cell type and time point are left out; the donor was told from shared clones. The sequencing input was PBMCs or a T cell subset sorted from them (not recorded which). The DNA sequence is given as TGTGCCAGCAGCTATGACAATGAGCAGTTCTTC. It translates as CASSYDNEQFF.